This is a list of T cell receptor beta chains from one sample in a study of T cell repertoires in cytomegalovirus infection. TCRdb called the reads again in MiXCR, with one record for every CDR3 protein. The sample has around 290,000 distinct CDR3 sequences, more than 20% seen once. Sequencing input: PBMCs. The receptors were sampled from a human donor in good health (CMV status not recorded). Some clones in this sample may be carry-over from other donors' samples. Both conserved end residues are part of each CDR3. The D gene is left open where the match is weak. Not every row has a clone size; where given, it reads once, few, many or a size class.

v_call	j_call	clone_size	d_call	cdr3_aa	cdr3_nt
TRBV7-2	TRBJ2-3	many	.	CASSLEIGTWSDTQYF	TGTGCCAGCAGCTTAGAGATCGGGACCTGGTCAGATACGCAGTATTTT
TRBV24-1	TRBJ2-1	many	.	CATSHWSGGYNEQFF	TGTGCCACCAGCCATTGGTCCGGGGGATACAATGAGCAGTTCTTC
TRBV7-2	TRBJ2-7	few	.	CASSLGRGRGSYEQYF	TGTGCCAGCAGCTTAGGGAGGGGCAGGGGGTCCTACGAGCAGTACTTC
TRBV28	TRBJ2-7	many	TRBD1	CASSLGPGQDLREQYF	TGTGCCAGCAGTTTGGGGCCGGGACAGGACCTACGCGAGCAGTACTTC
TRBV7-6	TRBJ1-4	few	.	CASSIPRAEKLFF	TGTGCTAGCAGCATCCCCAGGGCTGAAAAACTGTTTTTT
TRBV5-1	TRBJ2-7	.	.	CASSLDGTGVSYEQYF	TGCGCCAGCAGCTTGGACGGTACCGGGGTTAGCTACGAGCAGTACTTC
TRBV5-1	TRBJ2-1	.	.	CASSFFWGQSSYNEQFF	TGCGCCAGCAGCTTTTTTTGGGGTCAGAGCTCCTACAATGAGCAGTTCTTC
TRBV11-2	TRBJ2-7	few	TRBD2	CASSLIGGGSVEQYF	TGTGCCAGCAGCTTAATTGGGGGGGGTTCTGTGGAGCAGTACTTC
TRBV18	TRBJ2-1	few	.	CASSRRDSSLNEQFF	TGTGCCAGCTCACGCAGGGACTCTTCCCTCAATGAGCAGTTCTTC
TRBV5-4	TRBJ2-3	.	TRBD1	CASSLGQAHTDTQYF	TGTGCCAGCAGTTTGGGACAGGCTCACACAGATACGCAGTATTTT
TRBV27	TRBJ2-3	many	.	CASSLKKLYRVGGTDTQYF	TGTGCCAGCAGTTTGAAGAAACTTTACAGGGTCGGTGGCACAGATACGCAGTATTTT
TRBV2	TRBJ2-4	.	.	CASSIPSTESIQYF	TGTGCCAGCAGTATACCTTCGACAGAGTCCATTCAGTACTTC
TRBV5-1	TRBJ2-5	few	.	CASSLDGQETQYF	TGCGCCAGCAGCTTGGACGGTCAAGAGACCCAGTACTTC
TRBV30	TRBJ2-2	.	.	CAWSTRGAGELFF	TGTGCCTGGAGTACCAGGGGGGCCGGGGAGCTGTTTTTT
TRBV5-1	TRBJ2-7	.	TRBD2	CASSPAGASAEQYF	TGCGCCAGCAGCCCAGCGGGAGCGTCTGCCGAGCAGTACTTC
TRBV10-3	TRBJ2-7	many	TRBD1	CAIRQDRALSYEQYF	TGTGCCATCAGACAAGACAGGGCGTTATCCTACGAGCAGTACTTC
TRBV12-3/TRBV12-4	TRBJ2-7	.	TRBD2	CASSAGDYEQYF	TGTGCCAGCAGTGCGGGAGATTACGAGCAGTACTTC
TRBV28	TRBJ1-2	few	TRBD1	CASSQLLQGVYGYTF	TGTGCCAGCAGTCAGCTATTACAGGGGGTTTATGGCTACACCTTC
TRBV28	TRBJ2-4	few	.	CASSLDPAENIQYF	TGTGCCAGCAGTTTGGACCCAGCCGAGAACATTCAGTACTTC
TRBV7-2	TRBJ2-1	many	.	CASSRWTGRVGNEQFF	TGTGCCAGCAGCCGATGGACAGGGAGGGTAGGCAATGAGCAGTTCTTC
TRBV7-2	TRBJ1-4	few	TRBD1	CASSVQGAANEKLFF	TGTGCCAGCAGCGTACAGGGGGCTGCTAATGAAAAACTGTTTTTT
TRBV12-3/TRBV12-4	TRBJ2-7	.	TRBD1	CASSSLGQGIYEQYF	TGTGCCAGCAGTTCGCTGGGACAGGGCATTTACGAGCAGTACTTC